This T cell receptor beta chain originates from a study of cytomegalovirus exposure and HLA in healthy donors. Study findings and constraints: Earlier findings revealed that most TCR beta V segments proved productive either about 90% or about 30% of the time. Testing in vitro showed a few CMV-associated chains specific for CMV antigens. HLA allele associations emerged for around 15,000 TCR beta sequences in a later analysis, at 0.05 false discovery rate.

Notes on this clone: The antigen is undetermined.

Researchers ran the PCR with 60 Vbeta and 13 Jbeta primers. Here immunoSEQ multiplex PCR was the method, and the copy in TCRdb shows in-frame clones only, minus some. The data show approximately 250,000 clones, approximately 78% seen once. CDR3 length: 22 residues. From germline, CDR1 is MGHRA and CDR2 YSYEKL. V was clipped by 2 bases and J by 6 bases; unmatched bases: 26. The V and J genes are TRBV4-1 and TRBJ1-3; TRBD1 matches at 9 bases. This clonotype was sampled from a boy between 10 and 17 years old in good health and CMV-seronegative. The source material was PBMCs. CDR3: CASSQFKVPWSSRGTGINTIYF. In DNA form, the CDR3 reads TGCGCCAGCAGCCAATTCAAAGTCCCGTGGTCATCAAGGGGGACAGGGATAAACACCATATATTTT.